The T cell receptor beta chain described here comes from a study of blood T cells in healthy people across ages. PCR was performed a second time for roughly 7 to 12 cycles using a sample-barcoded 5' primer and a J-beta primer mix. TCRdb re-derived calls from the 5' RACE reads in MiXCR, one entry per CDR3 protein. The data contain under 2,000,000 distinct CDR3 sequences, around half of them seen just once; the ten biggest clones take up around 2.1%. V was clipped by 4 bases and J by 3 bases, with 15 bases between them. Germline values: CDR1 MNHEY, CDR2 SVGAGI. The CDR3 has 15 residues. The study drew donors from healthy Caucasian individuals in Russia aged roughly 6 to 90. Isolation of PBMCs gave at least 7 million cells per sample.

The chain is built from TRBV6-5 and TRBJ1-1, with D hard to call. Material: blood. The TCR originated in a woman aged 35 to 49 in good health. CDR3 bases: TGTGCCAGCAGTTCTGAGAGGCGGGTGGACACTGAAGCTTTCTTT. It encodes CASSSERRVDTEAFF.